This TCR beta chain is drawn from a study of response to subunit inactivated influenza vaccine. Regarding the study as a whole: Authors suggested that a seasonal influenza vaccination recruits few new T cells each time.

One entry per CDR3 protein results from TCRdb running MiXCR on the RT-PCR reads. The sample lists approximately 520,000 distinct CDR3 sequences, about 25% occurring once. This clonotype was detected ten times or more. Its antigen remains unidentified. Its ends do not fully match the called genes, so a read error is possible. The CDR3 totals 15 residues. Germline loops: CDR1 SGHRS, CDR2 YFSETQ. The source material was CD4+ T cells sorted from PBMCs, sampled more than 4 days after vaccination. This TCR was recovered from a man aged 50 to 59 who received an inactivated influenza vaccine. This chain links TRBV5-1 with TRBJ2-2; TRBD1 might be the D (5 bases). CDR3 nucleotide sequence: TGTGCCAGCAGCGCAGGTACAGGGAACACCGGGGAGCTGTTTTTT. The encoded protein is CASSAGTGNTGELFF. Based on the CDR3 plus reference TRBV5-1 and TRBJ2-2, the full variable domain is KAGVTQTPRYLIKTRGQQVTLSCSPISGHRSVSWYQQTPGQGLQFLFEYFSETQRNKGNFPGRFSGRQFSNSRSEMNVSTLELGDSALYLCASSAGTGNTGELFFGEGSRLTVL.